This is a list of T cell receptor beta chains from one sample in a study of identical twins. TCRdb re-derived calls from the 5' RACE reads in MiXCR, one entry per CDR3 protein. The profile shows 400,000 to 550,000 distinct CDR3 sequences, 20% to 25% of them singletons. In addition, the sample was reused for a study of T cells expressing NK-cell markers.

Material for sequencing was CD4+ T cells sorted from blood. Every receptor here comes from a woman between 18 and 30 years old in good health. Both conserved end residues are part of each CDR3. Fields, in order: J gene, V gene, D gene, CDR3 length, clone size, CDR3 DNA, CDR3 protein. D genes are given only for firm matches. The size of a clone is reported for some rows only, either as once, few or many, or as a class for expanded clones.

j_gene: TRBJ2-7
v_gene: TRBV7-9
d_gene: NA
len: 17
abundance: few
CDR3nt: TGTGCCAGCAGCTTAGTGGACGGGGGACACCTGCTCTACGAGCAGTACTTC
CDR3aa: CASSLVDGGHLLYEQYF

j_gene: TRBJ2-7
v_gene: TRBV20-1
d_gene: NA
len: 11
abundance: NA
CDR3nt: TGCAGTGCTCCCGACTTGGACGAGCAGTACTTC
CDR3aa: CSAPDLDEQYF

j_gene: TRBJ2-2
v_gene: TRBV12-3/TRBV12-4
d_gene: TRBD2
len: 15
abundance: few
CDR3nt: TGTGCCAGCAACCTTAGCGGGAGAGGGACCGGGGAGCTGTTTTTT
CDR3aa: CASNLSGRGTGELFF

j_gene: TRBJ2-3
v_gene: TRBV25-1
d_gene: NA
len: 14
abundance: few
CDR3nt: TGTGCCAGCAGTGAACCCCAATGGGGAGATACGCAGTATTTT
CDR3aa: CASSEPQWGDTQYF

j_gene: TRBJ2-7
v_gene: TRBV11-2
d_gene: TRBD2
len: 18
abundance: NA
CDR3nt: TGTGCCAGCAGCCCCAGAGGTAGCGGGAGATTTAGATCCTACGAGCAGTACTTC
CDR3aa: CASSPRGSGRFRSYEQYF

j_gene: TRBJ2-6
v_gene: TRBV20-1
d_gene: NA
len: 14
abundance: NA
CDR3nt: TGCAGTGCGCGAACTGAGGCTGGGGCCAACGTCCTGACTTTC
CDR3aa: CSARTEAGANVLTF

j_gene: TRBJ1-1
v_gene: TRBV18
d_gene: NA
len: 12
abundance: few
CDR3nt: TGTGCCAGCTCACCTGCCAGGCCTGAAGCTTTCTTT
CDR3aa: CASSPARPEAFF

j_gene: TRBJ1-5
v_gene: TRBV20-1
d_gene: TRBD1
len: 13
abundance: NA
CDR3nt: TGCAGTGCCACCACAGGGGGTGGACAGCCCCAGCATTTT
CDR3aa: CSATTGGGQPQHF

j_gene: TRBJ2-1
v_gene: TRBV7-2
d_gene: TRBD1
len: 14
abundance: NA
CDR3nt: TGTGCCAGCAGCAACAGAAAGGGGGCCCACGAGCAGTTCTTC
CDR3aa: CASSNRKGAHEQFF

j_gene: TRBJ2-2
v_gene: TRBV20-1
d_gene: TRBD2
len: 15
abundance: NA
CDR3nt: TGCAGTGCTGCCGAAGCGGGGGGCGGCACCGGGGAGCTGTTTTTT
CDR3aa: CSAAEAGGGTGELFF

j_gene: TRBJ2-1
v_gene: TRBV5-4
d_gene: TRBD2
len: 15
abundance: NA
CDR3nt: TGTGCCAGCACCAGTGGGTGGGTAGCGGGGAATGAGCAGTTCTTC
CDR3aa: CASTSGWVAGNEQFF

j_gene: TRBJ2-1
v_gene: TRBV5-1
d_gene: NA
len: 14
abundance: once
CDR3nt: TGCGCCAGCAGCTTGTTGGCTTTCGGCGATGAGCAGTTCTTC
CDR3aa: CASSLLAFGDEQFF

j_gene: TRBJ1-5
v_gene: TRBV21-1
d_gene: NA
len: 13
abundance: few
CDR3nt: TGTGCCAGCAGCAAGTGTGATGATCAGCCCCAGCATTTT
CDR3aa: CASSKCDDQPQHF

j_gene: TRBJ2-2
v_gene: TRBV20-1
d_gene: NA
len: 15
abundance: NA
CDR3nt: TGCAGTGCTAGAAGGATTCACCCTAACACCGGGGAGCTGTTTTTT
CDR3aa: CSARRIHPNTGELFF

j_gene: TRBJ2-2
v_gene: TRBV27
d_gene: NA
len: 13
abundance: NA
CDR3nt: TGTGCCAGCAGGAGAGTGTTAACCGGGGAGCTGTTTTTT
CDR3aa: CASRRVLTGELFF

j_gene: TRBJ2-3
v_gene: TRBV11-2
d_gene: TRBD1
len: 18
abundance: NA
CDR3nt: TGTGCCAGCAGCCCTACCAGGTGGACAGGGGGCTTAGCAGATACGCAGTATTTT
CDR3aa: CASSPTRWTGGLADTQYF

j_gene: TRBJ2-7
v_gene: TRBV27
d_gene: TRBD1
len: 16
abundance: few
CDR3nt: TGTGCCAGCAGCCCTACGGCCGGGACAGCTTCCTACGAGCAGTACTTC
CDR3aa: CASSPTAGTASYEQYF

j_gene: TRBJ2-2
v_gene: TRBV4-3
d_gene: NA
len: 16
abundance: NA
CDR3nt: TGCGCCAGCAGCCAAGATCGGGGGAGTGTTGGCGGGGAGCTGTTTTTT
CDR3aa: CASSQDRGSVGGELFF

j_gene: TRBJ2-1
v_gene: TRBV20-1
d_gene: NA
len: 15
abundance: NA
CDR3nt: TGCAGTGCTAGACCCAATAACAGGGCCTACAATGAGCAGTTCTTC
CDR3aa: CSARPNNRAYNEQFF

j_gene: TRBJ2-2
v_gene: TRBV7-2
d_gene: TRBD2
len: 17
abundance: few
CDR3nt: TGTGCCAGCAGCTTAGCTGTCGCTAGCGGGAGCACCGGGGAGCTGTTTTTT
CDR3aa: CASSLAVASGSTGELFF

j_gene: TRBJ2-1
v_gene: TRBV20-1
d_gene: TRBD1
len: 16
abundance: NA
CDR3nt: TGCAGTGCTAGAAGCTTTGGACAGGGATCCTACAATGAGCAGTTCTTC
CDR3aa: CSARSFGQGSYNEQFF

j_gene: TRBJ2-2
v_gene: TRBV6-1
d_gene: TRBD1
len: 16
abundance: few
CDR3nt: TGTGCCAGCAGACCCGACAGGGGAGCGGACACCGGGGAGCTGTTTTTT
CDR3aa: CASRPDRGADTGELFF

j_gene: TRBJ2-2
v_gene: TRBV5-1
d_gene: NA
len: 14
abundance: NA
CDR3nt: TGCGCCAGCAGCCGGGTATCGGACACCGGGGAGCTGTTTTTT
CDR3aa: CASSRVSDTGELFF

j_gene: TRBJ1-2
v_gene: TRBV5-6
d_gene: NA
len: 13
abundance: once
CDR3nt: TGTGCCAGCAGTTCTTACGGGACGGCATCCTACACCTTC
CDR3aa: CASSSYGTASYTF

j_gene: TRBJ1-1
v_gene: TRBV20-1
d_gene: NA
len: 12
abundance: few
CDR3nt: TGCAGTGCTAGTAACCAGCACACTGAAGCTTTCTTT
CDR3aa: CSASNQHTEAFF

j_gene: TRBJ1-6
v_gene: TRBV5-6
d_gene: NA
len: 16
abundance: few
CDR3nt: TGTGCCAGCAGCTTGGCCGCGACAGTCTATAATTCACCCCTCCACTTT
CDR3aa: CASSLAATVYNSPLHF

j_gene: TRBJ2-1
v_gene: TRBV20-1
d_gene: TRBD2
len: 13
abundance: many
CDR3nt: TGCAGTGCGAGAGGGAACGGGGGGGTTGAGCAGTTCTTC
CDR3aa: CSARGNGGVEQFF

j_gene: TRBJ2-7
v_gene: TRBV6-1
d_gene: NA
len: 15
abundance: few
CDR3nt: TGTGCCAGCAGACACCGGGACGTTAGCTCCTACGAGCAGTACTTC
CDR3aa: CASRHRDVSSYEQYF

j_gene: TRBJ2-5
v_gene: TRBV5-1
d_gene: NA
len: 13
abundance: few
CDR3nt: TGCGCCAGCAGCTACACCGGGGTAGAGACCCAGTACTTC
CDR3aa: CASSYTGVETQYF

j_gene: TRBJ2-1
v_gene: TRBV29-1
d_gene: NA
len: 12
abundance: NA
CDR3nt: TGCAGCGTTGAGGGAATAGCCGATGAGCAGTTCTTC
CDR3aa: CSVEGIADEQFF

j_gene: TRBJ2-3
v_gene: TRBV6-4
d_gene: TRBD2
len: 20
abundance: few
CDR3nt: TGTGCCAGCAGTGAACTGACTAGCGGGGGCCCCACCGGCAGCACAGATACGCAGTATTTT
CDR3aa: CASSELTSGGPTGSTDTQYF

j_gene: TRBJ2-1
v_gene: TRBV12-3/TRBV12-4
d_gene: NA
len: 11
abundance: many
CDR3nt: TGTGCCAGCAGTTTCCTGGATGAGCAGTTCTTC
CDR3aa: CASSFLDEQFF

j_gene: TRBJ2-1
v_gene: TRBV6-2/TRBV6-3
d_gene: NA
len: 15
abundance: NA
CDR3nt: TGTGCCAGCGCCCAGCGGGCCAGCTCCTACAATGAGCAGTTCTTC
CDR3aa: CASAQRASSYNEQFF

j_gene: TRBJ2-7
v_gene: TRBV27
d_gene: TRBD2
len: 15
abundance: few
CDR3nt: TGTGCCAGCAGTTTGAGCAAGGGGTGGGAGGGGGAGCAGTACTTC
CDR3aa: CASSLSKGWEGEQYF

j_gene: TRBJ2-1
v_gene: TRBV7-8
d_gene: TRBD2
len: 16
abundance: NA
CDR3nt: TGTGCCAGCAGCGAGACGGGACTAGCGGACTACAATGAGCAGTTCTTC
CDR3aa: CASSETGLADYNEQFF

j_gene: TRBJ2-7
v_gene: TRBV20-1
d_gene: NA
len: 11
abundance: NA
CDR3nt: TGCAGTGCTAGTACCAGGCACGAGCAGTACTTC
CDR3aa: CSASTRHEQYF

j_gene: TRBJ1-5
v_gene: TRBV12-3/TRBV12-4
d_gene: NA
len: 12
abundance: NA
CDR3nt: TGTGCCAGCAGTCCTCCCGGGGCGGCCCAGCATTTT
CDR3aa: CASSPPGAAQHF

j_gene: TRBJ2-1
v_gene: TRBV20-1
d_gene: TRBD2
len: 14
abundance: once
CDR3nt: TGCAGTGCTAGAGTCCCACTAGCGATCAATGAGCAGTTCTTC
CDR3aa: CSARVPLAINEQFF

j_gene: TRBJ2-4
v_gene: TRBV20-1
d_gene: TRBD2
len: 16
abundance: few
CDR3nt: TGCAGTGCTGCTAACCTAGCGGGGATAGCCAAAAACATTCAGTACTTC
CDR3aa: CSAANLAGIAKNIQYF

j_gene: TRBJ2-7
v_gene: TRBV12-3/TRBV12-4
d_gene: NA
len: 16
abundance: few
CDR3nt: TGTGCCAGCTCCCAGGGGTTGGCGGAAAATTCCTACGAGCAGTACTTC
CDR3aa: CASSQGLAENSYEQYF